This paragraph covers one TCR beta chain sequence. This clonotype showed up just a few times. Its antigen remains undetermined. The record has no base qualities; no much larger clone is one base away. The sample's time point label, in plain terms: newly diagnosed GD, antithyroid drugs for less than 3 months. For both TCR sequencing and RNA sequencing, RNA was extracted from PBMCs in TRIzol. Graves' disease was diagnosed according to American Thyroid Association guidelines. The patients came from an endocrinology department in Xi'an, China. From each patient, 7.5 to 10 milliliters of peripheral blood was collected into an EDTA anticoagulant tube. PBMCs were isolated by Ficoll Paque Plus density gradient separation without further T cell sorting. RNA quality was checked with an Agilent 2100 Bioanalyzer and agarose gel, and concentration with a NanoDrop 2000. The protocol used for the library was multiplex PCR. Instrument on record: Illumina HiSeq 4000. CDR3 regions were amplified by Arm-PCR with iRepertoire HTBI primers to construct TCR beta libraries. Before sequencing, the PCR products went through gel purification. Per the source publication's procedure: Gene usage analysis of CDR3 amino acid clonotypes used the approximately 62 TRBV and approximately 13 TRBJ segments found across samples. Filtered high-quality paired reads were merged into contigs using COPE and FqMerger. BLAST was used to align contigs to IMGT TRBV, TRBD and TRBJ reference genes, and CDR3 was defined according to IMGT. Any clonotype with a frequency above 0.1% was classified as a highly expanded clone. Repertoire diversity was measured by Shannon entropy, and V-J evenness by the Gini coefficient. Clonotypes shared by more than one individual were considered public. TCRdb applied fastp at Q25 and MiXCR to the public reads, then kept only in-frame beta chains. Under each unique CDR3 protein, matching rows form one entry showing the most common genes and DNA. TCRdb assigned the V and J calls; the authors' analysis was not used. The sample profile shows around 480,000 distinct CDR3 sequences; about 16% of them were found once. 12% of the sample is in the top ten clones.

These data originate in a study of regulatory T cells in long-lasting Graves disease (dated by TCRdb to about 2021). With respect to the entire study: Antithyroid drugs had been taken for less than 3 months by newly diagnosed Graves' disease patients. The study took place in China and was registered as a clinical trial. Patients with persistent Graves' disease were compared with patients with newly diagnosed Graves' disease using TCR sequencing and RNA sequencing of peripheral blood. A total of roughly 35 samples underwent TCR sequencing: about 13 from persistent and around 20 from newly diagnosed Graves' disease patients. The research as a whole found: The authors noted that the small sample size was a limitation that may lower accuracy. The study examined only peripheral blood because the primary lesion, thyroid tissue, could not be accessed. Persistent patients shared more public clonotypes among themselves (approximately 2,500) than newly diagnosed patients did (about 970). Persistent Graves' disease patients showed lower TCR Shannon entropy and fewer highly expanded clones than newly diagnosed patients, suggesting clonal expansion. Sequencing and analysis were restricted to the TCR beta chain.

These data were also reused for a study on T cells in Graves' hyperthyroidism and ophthalmopathy. The second publication reports: Graves' hyperthyroidism was defined as stable when no progression to ophthalmopathy occurred over 18 months of follow-up. The hyperthyroidism patients were between 18 and 65 years old and newly diagnosed, with a disease duration of less than 2 months. The study excluded patients with uncontrolled infections, other autoimmune diseases, pregnancy or lactation. Diagnoses were established on the basis of clinical symptoms, serum thyroxine and TRAb, thyroid ultrasound, and orbital computed tomography. For the first round of RT-PCR on the TCR CDR3, the HTBI primer set was used together with the Qiagen OneStep RT-PCR kit. Most expanded thyroid clonotypes (frequency above 0.001) were also detected in blood, suggesting blood repertoires may reflect thyroid immune responses. In cross-validation, a model built on a 13 V-J signature told ophthalmopathy apart from stable hyperthyroidism with approximately 90% sensitivity and roughly 82% specificity, and in testing the same model reached 80%/75%. In validation, the model predicted progression to ophthalmopathy a median of roughly 6.1 months before onset, with about 64% sensitivity and around 76% specificity. To identify TCR V-J signatures that set the groups apart, the researchers used a discovery cohort of approximately 98 patients, made up of 43 with Graves' ophthalmopathy and 57 with stable Graves' hyperthyroidism. Prospective prediction of ophthalmopathy was tested in an independent validation cohort consisting of fewer than 20 hyperthyroidism patients and about 17 patients who later progressed to ophthalmopathy. The 75 to 100 discovery patients were divided at random into training and test sets in a 7:3 ratio. In more than five Graves' hyperthyroidism patients, the study also compared T-cell repertoires from thyroid tissue with T-cell repertoires from blood. Following sampling, methimazole starting at 30 mg daily was given to hyperthyroidism patients, and high-dose intravenous methylprednisolone was given to ophthalmopathy patients. A second multiplex PCR round built the libraries, followed by size selection and purification. Sequencing of the libraries was done on an Illumina HiSeq2000 using paired-end 100 bp reads. SOAPnuke was used to process the raw data, removing reads that contained adapters or uncalled bases, had a mean Phred below 15, or lacked an exact match to the constant primer or identifier. COPE v1.2.5 was used to merge high-quality paired reads, and clonotypes were defined as unique nucleotide sequences. MiTCR v1.1 was used to align clonotypes to the IMGT TRBV, TRBD and TRBJ reference segments. Analysis was restricted to V-J combinations with a frequency above 0.0001, which covered 98% to 99.2% of repertoires. A TCS score was defined as the ratio of F50 (clonal expansion) to E x V (chaos), with BLOSUM62-based TCRdist applied between CDR3 peptides within each V-J. Welch's t-statistics and random forest reduced approximately 520 V-J features to 13, which were used in a naive Bayes classifier (R e1071). No statistical method was used to fix the sample size in advance, and group allocation was not hidden from the investigators. According to the paper, TCR Vbeta CDR3 sequencing was carried out on 135 peripheral blood samples, which came from 40 to 45 ophthalmopathy, around 75 hyperthyroidism and approximately 17 progressor patients.

The material sequenced was peripheral blood mononuclear cells (PBMCs), taken at new diagnosis, from a patient treated with antithyroid drugs. The sequence was collected from a man in his forties with Graves disease. Donor details come from another sample of the same person, matched by shared clones.

Here the CDR3 is given as CASSIDFGGGTDTQYF. The bases read TGTGCCAGTAGTATAGATTTTGGTGGTGGCACAGATACGCAGTATTTT. This chain is built from TRBV19 and TRBJ2-3, with no confident D gene call. The CDR3 runs 16 residues from the cysteine to the phenylalanine. Only the CDR3 region is kept as DNA, spanning 48 bases read in frame from base 1. The germline V gene (reference sequence) sets CDR1 to LNHDA and CDR2 to SQIVND. The junction shows trimming of 0 bases on V and 1 base on J, plus 11 bases between the germline ends.